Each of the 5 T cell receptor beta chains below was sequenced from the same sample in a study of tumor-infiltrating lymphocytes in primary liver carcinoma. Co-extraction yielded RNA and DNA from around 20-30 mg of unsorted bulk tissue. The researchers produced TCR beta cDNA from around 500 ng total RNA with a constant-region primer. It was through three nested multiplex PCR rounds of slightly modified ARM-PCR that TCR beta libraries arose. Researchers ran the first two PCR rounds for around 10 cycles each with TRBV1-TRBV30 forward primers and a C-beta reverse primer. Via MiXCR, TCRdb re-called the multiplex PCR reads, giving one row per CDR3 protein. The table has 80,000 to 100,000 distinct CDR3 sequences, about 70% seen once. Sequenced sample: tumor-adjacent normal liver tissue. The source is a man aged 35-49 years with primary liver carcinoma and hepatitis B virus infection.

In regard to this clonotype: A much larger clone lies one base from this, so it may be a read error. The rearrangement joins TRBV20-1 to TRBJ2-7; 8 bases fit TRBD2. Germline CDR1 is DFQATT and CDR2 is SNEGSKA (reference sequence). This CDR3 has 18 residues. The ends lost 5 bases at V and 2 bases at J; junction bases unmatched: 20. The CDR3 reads CSAERVSGEPGRAYEQYF. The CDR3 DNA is TGCAGTGCTGAACGGGTTAGCGGGGAGCCGGGTCGGGCCTACGAGCAGTACTTC.

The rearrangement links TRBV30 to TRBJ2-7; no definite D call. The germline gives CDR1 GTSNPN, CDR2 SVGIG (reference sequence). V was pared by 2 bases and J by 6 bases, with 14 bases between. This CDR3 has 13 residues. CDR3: CAWSSGAVSEQYF. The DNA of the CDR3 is TGTGCCTGGAGTTCGGGCGCAGTAAGCGAGCAGTACTTC.

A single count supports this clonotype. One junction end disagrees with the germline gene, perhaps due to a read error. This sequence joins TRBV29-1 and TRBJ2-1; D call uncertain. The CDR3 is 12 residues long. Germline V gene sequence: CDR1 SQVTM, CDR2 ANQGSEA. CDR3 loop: CSVGLSRNEQLF. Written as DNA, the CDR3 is TGCAGTGTTGGGTTGAGCCGAAATGAGCAGCTCTTC.

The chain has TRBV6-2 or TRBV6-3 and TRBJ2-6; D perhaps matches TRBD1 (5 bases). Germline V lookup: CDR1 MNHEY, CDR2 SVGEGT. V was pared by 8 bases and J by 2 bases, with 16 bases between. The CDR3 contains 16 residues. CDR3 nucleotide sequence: TGTGCCAGCGGTTTAGTTCAGGGAACTGGGGCCAACGTCCTGACTTTC. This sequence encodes CASGLVQGTGANVLTF.

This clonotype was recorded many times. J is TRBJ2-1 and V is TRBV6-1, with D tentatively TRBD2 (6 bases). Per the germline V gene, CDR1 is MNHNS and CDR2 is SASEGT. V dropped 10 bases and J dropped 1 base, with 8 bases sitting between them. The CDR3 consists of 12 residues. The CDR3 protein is CATGESYNEQFF. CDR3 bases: TGTGCCACGGGGGAGTCCTACAATGAGCAGTTCTTC.